This T cell receptor beta chain was sequenced in a study of blood T cells in healthy people across ages. Looking at the study overall: Capture by template switching was about one barcoded beta molecule per two T cells.

This clonotype was recorded at least ten times. Its target is not known. Combining a sample-barcoded 5' primer with a J-beta primer mix, a second PCR ran for 7 to 11 cycles. The template-switch adaptor was a 5' adaptor with 12 random nucleotides. It tagged each cDNA molecule. TCRdb redid the calling of the 5' RACE reads with MiXCR, one entry per CDR3 protein. The sample comprises approximately 900,000 distinct CDR3 sequences, just under 30% of which are singletons, and 9.5% to 13% rests with the top ten. Trimming removed 1 base from V and 3 bases from J, with 10 bases in between. Germline assignment: CDR1 DFQATT and CDR2 SNEGSKA (reference sequence). The length of the CDR3 is 14 residues. Regarding the study as a whole: Measured against age, TCR beta diversity per million T cells decreased in a roughly linear manner.

Per sample, no less than 5 micrograms of total RNA were extracted. The same sample was also studied in work on T cells of mothers and their children.

The chain is built from TRBV20-1 and TRBJ2-1; tentative D call: TRBD1 (6 bases). The origin of this receptor is a woman aged 40 to 50 in good health. Specimen: blood. The CDR3 loop is CSARGTEHYNEQFF. The CDR3 nucleotides read TGCAGTGCTAGAGGGACAGAACACTACAATGAGCAGTTCTTC.